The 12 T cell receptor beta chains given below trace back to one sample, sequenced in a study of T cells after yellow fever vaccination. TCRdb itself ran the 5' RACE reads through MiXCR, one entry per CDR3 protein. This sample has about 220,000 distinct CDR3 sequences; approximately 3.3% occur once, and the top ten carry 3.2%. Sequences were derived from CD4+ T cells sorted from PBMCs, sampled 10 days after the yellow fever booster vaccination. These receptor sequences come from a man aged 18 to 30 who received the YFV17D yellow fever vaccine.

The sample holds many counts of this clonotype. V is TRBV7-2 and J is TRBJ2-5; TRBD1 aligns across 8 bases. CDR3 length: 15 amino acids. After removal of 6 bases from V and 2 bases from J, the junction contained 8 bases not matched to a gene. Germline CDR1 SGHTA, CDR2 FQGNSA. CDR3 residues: CASSSGQGSQETQYF. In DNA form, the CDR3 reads TGTGCCAGCAGTTCCGGACAGGGCTCACAAGAGACCCAGTACTTC.

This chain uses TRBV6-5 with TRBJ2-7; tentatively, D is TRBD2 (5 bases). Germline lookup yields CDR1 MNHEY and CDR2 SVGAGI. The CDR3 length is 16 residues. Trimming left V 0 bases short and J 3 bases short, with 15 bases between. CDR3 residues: CASSYSKQVAGYEQYV. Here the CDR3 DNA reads TGTGCCAGCAGTTACTCGAAGCAGGTCGCGGGCTACGAGCAGTACGTC.

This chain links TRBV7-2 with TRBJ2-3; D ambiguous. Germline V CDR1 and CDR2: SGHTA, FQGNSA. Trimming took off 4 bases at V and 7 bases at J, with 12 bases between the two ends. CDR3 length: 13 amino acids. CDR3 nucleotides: TGTGCCAGCAGCTCCCGGACCCGCTATACGCAGTATTTT. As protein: CASSSRTRYTQYF.

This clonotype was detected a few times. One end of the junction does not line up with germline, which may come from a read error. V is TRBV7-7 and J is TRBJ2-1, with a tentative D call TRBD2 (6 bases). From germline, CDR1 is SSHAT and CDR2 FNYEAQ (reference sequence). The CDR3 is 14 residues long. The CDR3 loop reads CASSSNGGLNEQFF. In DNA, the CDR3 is TGTGCTAGCAGCTCGAACGGAGGGCTTAATGAGCAGTTCTTC.

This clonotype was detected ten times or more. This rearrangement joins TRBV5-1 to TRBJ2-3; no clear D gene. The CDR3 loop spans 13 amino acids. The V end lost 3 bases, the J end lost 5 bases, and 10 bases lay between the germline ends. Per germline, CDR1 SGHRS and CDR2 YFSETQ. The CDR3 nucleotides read TGCGCCAGCAGCTCAGTTGATGGAGATACGCAGTATTTT. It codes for CASSSVDGDTQYF.

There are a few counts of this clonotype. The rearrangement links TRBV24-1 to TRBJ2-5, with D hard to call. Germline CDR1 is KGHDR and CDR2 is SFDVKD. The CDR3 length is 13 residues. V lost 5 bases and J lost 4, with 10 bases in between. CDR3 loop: CATSVTSGETQYF. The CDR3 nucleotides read TGTGCCACCAGTGTTACGTCCGGAGAGACCCAGTACTTC.

CDR3 sequence (DNA): TGTGCCAGCAGTCCCCCAGGAGGGGACGAGCAGTACGTC. Translation gives CASSPPGGDEQYV. This sequence joins TRBV28 and TRBJ2-7, with D possibly matching TRBD2 (6 bases). CDR1 is MDHEN and CDR2 is SYDVKM in the germline V gene. V lost 5 bases, J lost 5 bases, and 13 bases lay in between. This CDR3 spans 13 amino acids.

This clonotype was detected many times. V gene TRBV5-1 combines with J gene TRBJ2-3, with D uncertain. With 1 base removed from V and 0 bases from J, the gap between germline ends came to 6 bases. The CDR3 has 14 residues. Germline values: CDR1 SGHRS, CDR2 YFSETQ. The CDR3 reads CASSLYSSTDTQYF. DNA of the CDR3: TGCGCCAGCAGCTTGTACAGCAGCACAGATACGCAGTATTTT. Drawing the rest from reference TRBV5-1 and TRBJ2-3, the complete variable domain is KAGVTQTPRYLIKTRGQQVTLSCSPISGHRSVSWYQQTPGQGLQFLFEYFSETQRNKGNFPGRFSGRQFSNSRSEMNVSTLELGDSALYLCASSLYSSTDTQYFGPGTRLTVL.

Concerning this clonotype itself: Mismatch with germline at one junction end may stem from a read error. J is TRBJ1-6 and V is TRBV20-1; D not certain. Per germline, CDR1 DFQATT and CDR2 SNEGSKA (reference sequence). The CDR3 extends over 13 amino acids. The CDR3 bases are TGCAGTGCTCGAGACGGGCGCGATTCACCCCTCCACTTT. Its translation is CSARDGRDSPLHF.

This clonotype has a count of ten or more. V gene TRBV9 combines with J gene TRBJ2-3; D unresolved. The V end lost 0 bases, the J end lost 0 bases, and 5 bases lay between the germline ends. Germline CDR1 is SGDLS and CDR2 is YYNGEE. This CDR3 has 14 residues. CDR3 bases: TGTGCCAGCAGCGTAGCGTCTAGCACAGATACGCAGTATTTT. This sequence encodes CASSVASSTDTQYF.

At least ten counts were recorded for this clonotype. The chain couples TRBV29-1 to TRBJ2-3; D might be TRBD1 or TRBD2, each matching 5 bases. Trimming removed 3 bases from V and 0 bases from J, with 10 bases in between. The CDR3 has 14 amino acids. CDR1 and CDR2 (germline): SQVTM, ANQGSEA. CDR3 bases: TGCAGCGTTGAGAGGGGTACTAGCACAGATACGCAGTATTTT. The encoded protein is CSVERGTSTDTQYF.

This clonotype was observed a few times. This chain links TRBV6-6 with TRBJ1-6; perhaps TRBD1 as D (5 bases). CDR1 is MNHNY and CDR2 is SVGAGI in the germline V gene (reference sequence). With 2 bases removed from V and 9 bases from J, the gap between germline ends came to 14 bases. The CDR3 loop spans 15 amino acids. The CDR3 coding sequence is TGTGCCAGCAGTTACGGGACGGGAGCTGGTTCACCCCTCCACTTT. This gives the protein CASSYGTGAGSPLHF.